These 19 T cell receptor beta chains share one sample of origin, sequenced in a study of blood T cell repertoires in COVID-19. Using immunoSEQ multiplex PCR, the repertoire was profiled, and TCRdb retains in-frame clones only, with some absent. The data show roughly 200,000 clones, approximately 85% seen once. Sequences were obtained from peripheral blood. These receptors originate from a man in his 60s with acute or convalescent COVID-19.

CDR3 sequence (DNA): TGTGCCAGCAGCCAAGCGGCAGGGGGAAGAACAGATACGCAGTATTTT. Translation gives CASSQAAGGRTDTQYF. The rearrangement links TRBV3-1 (or the pseudogene TRBV3-2) to TRBJ2-3; TRBD1 aligns across 7 bases. V lost 1 base and J lost 3; bases outside the gene matches: 7. CDR1 is LGHDT, CDR2 YNNKEL, per germline (reference sequence). The CDR3 runs to 16 residues.

The DNA for the CDR3 is TGTGCCAGTCGGGGGGCGTCATACAATGAGCAGTTCTTC. Translated: CASRGASYNEQFF. The chain is built from TRBV6-5 and TRBJ2-1; D possibly corresponds to TRBD2 (7 bases). The germline V and J ends were trimmed by 9 bases and 4 bases, with 13 bases remaining between them. The CDR3 has 13 amino acids. The V gene's germline CDR1 is MNHEY and CDR2 SVGAGI.

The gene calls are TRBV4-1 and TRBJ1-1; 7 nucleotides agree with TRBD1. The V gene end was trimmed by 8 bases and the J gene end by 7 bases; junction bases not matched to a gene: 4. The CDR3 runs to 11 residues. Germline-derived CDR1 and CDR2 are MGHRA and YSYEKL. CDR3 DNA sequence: TGCGCCAGCCGTTGGACAGGTGAAGCTTTCTTT. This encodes CASRWTGEAFF.

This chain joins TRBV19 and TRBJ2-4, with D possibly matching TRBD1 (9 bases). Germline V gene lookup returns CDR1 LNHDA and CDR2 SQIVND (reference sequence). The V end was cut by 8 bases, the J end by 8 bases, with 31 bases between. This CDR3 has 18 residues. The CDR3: CASSRGTGPGGRTDIQYF. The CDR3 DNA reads TGTGCCAGTTCAAGGGGGACAGGGCCCGGCGGGAGGACTGACATTCAGTACTTC.

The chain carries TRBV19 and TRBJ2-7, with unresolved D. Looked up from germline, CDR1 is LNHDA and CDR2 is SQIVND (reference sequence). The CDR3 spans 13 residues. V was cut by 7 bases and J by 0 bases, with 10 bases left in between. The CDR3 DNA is TGTGCCAGTAAAAGCGCTGACTCCTACGAGCAGTACTTC. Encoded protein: CASKSADSYEQYF.

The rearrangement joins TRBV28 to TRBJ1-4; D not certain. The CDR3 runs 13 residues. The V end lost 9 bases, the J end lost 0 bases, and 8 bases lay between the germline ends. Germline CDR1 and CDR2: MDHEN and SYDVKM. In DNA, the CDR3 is TGTGCCAGTTTCAGTGCAACTAATGAAAAACTGTTTTTT. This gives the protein CASFSATNEKLFF.

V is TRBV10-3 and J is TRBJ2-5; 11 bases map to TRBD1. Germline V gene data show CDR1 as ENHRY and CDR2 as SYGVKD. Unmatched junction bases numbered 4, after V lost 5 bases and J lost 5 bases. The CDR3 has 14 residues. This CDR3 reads CAISPGQGEETQYF. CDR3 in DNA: TGTGCCATCAGTCCGGGACAGGGGGAGGAGACCCAGTACTTC.

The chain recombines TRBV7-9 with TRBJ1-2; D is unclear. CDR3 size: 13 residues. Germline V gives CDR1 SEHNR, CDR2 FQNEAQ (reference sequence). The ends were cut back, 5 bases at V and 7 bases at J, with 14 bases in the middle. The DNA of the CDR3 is TGTGCCAGCAGCCCTCTGTCGGTCTTTGGCTACACCTTC. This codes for CASSPLSVFGYTF.

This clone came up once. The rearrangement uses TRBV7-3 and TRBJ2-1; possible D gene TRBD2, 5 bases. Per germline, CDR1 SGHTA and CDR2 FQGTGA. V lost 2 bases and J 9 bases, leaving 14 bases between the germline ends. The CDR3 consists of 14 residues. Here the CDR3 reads CASSLLAGRGEQFF. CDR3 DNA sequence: TGTGCCAGCAGCTTACTGGCAGGCCGGGGTGAGCAGTTCTTC.

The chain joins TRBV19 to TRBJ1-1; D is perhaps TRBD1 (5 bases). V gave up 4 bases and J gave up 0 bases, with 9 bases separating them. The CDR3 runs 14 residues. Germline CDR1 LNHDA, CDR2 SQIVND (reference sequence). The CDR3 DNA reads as TGTGCCAGTAGTACAGGGCGTTTGAACACTGAAGCTTTCTTT. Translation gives CASSTGRLNTEAFF.

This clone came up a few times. The CDR3 DNA sequence: TGTGCCTCCCGGGACAGGGGATCCCCGAACACCGGGGAGCTGTTTTTT. Its protein product is CASRDRGSPNTGELFF. The chain recombines TRBV10-3 with TRBJ2-2; 10 bases map to TRBD1. V lost 11 bases to trimming and J lost 0 bases; unmatched junction nucleotides: 9. CDR1 ENHRY and CDR2 SYGVKD come from the germline V gene. The CDR3 is made up of 16 amino acids.

CDR3 sequence: CASSLGRDNEQFF. CDR3 nucleotide sequence: TGCGCCAGCAGCTTGGGGCGGGACAATGAGCAGTTCTTC. The chain combines TRBV5-1 with TRBJ2-1; D is possibly TRBD2 (5 bases). V was trimmed by 0 bases and J by 5 bases, leaving 6 bases between them. This CDR3 spans 13 amino acids. From germline, CDR1 is SGHRS and CDR2 YFSETQ.

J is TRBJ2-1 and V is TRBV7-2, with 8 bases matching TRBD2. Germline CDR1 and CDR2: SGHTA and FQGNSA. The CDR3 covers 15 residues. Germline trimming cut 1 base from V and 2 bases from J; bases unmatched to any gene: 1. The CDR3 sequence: CASSLVSGTYNEQFF. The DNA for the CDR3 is TGTGCCAGCAGCTTAGTTAGCGGGACCTACAATGAGCAGTTCTTC. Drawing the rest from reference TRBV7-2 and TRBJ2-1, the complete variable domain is GAGVSQSPSNKVTEKGKDVELRCDPISGHTALYWYRQSLGQGLEFLIYFQGNSAPDKSGLPSDRFSAERTGGSVSTLTIQRTQQEDSAVYLCASSLVSGTYNEQFFGPGTRLTVL.

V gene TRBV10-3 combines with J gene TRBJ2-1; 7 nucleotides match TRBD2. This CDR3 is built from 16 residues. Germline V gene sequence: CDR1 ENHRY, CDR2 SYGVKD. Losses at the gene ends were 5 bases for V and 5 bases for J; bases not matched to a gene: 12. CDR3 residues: CAISSRLAGSNNEQFF. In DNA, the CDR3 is TGTGCCATCAGTTCGAGACTAGCTGGATCCAACAATGAGCAGTTCTTC.

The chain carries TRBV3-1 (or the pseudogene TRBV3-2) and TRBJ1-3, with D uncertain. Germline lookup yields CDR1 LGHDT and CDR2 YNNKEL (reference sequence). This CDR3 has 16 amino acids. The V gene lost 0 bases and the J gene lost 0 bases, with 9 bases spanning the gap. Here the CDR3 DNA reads TGTGCCAGCAGCCAAGATCTTGGCTTCTCTGGAAACACCATATATTTT. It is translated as CASSQDLGFSGNTIYF.

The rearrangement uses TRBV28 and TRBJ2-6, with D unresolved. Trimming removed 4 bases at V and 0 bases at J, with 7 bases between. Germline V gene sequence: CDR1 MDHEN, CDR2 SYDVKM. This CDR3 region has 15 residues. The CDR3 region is CASSYQISGANVLTF. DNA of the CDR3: TGTGCCAGCAGTTACCAGATCTCTGGGGCCAACGTCCTGACTTTC. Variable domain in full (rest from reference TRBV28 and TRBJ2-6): DVKVTQSSRYLVKRTGEKVFLECVQDMDHENMFWYRQDPGLGLRLIYFSYDVKMKEKGDIPEGYSVSREKKERFSLILESASTNQTSMYLCASSYQISGANVLTFGAGSRLTVL.

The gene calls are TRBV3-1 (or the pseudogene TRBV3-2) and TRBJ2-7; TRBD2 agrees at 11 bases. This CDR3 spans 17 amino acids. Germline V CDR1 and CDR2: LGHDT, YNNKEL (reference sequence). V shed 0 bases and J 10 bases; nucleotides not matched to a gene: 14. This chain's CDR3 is CASSQDRGTSGPTRQYF. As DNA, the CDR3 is TGTGCCAGCAGCCAAGATCGGGGGACTAGCGGTCCGACGAGACAGTACTTC.

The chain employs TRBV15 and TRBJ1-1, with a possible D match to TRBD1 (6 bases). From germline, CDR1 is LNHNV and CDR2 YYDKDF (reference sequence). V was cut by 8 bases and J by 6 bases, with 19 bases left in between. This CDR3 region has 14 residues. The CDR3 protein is CATRSGGRFPEAFF. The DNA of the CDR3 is TGTGCCACCCGATCGGGGGGGCGGTTCCCTGAAGCTTTCTTT.

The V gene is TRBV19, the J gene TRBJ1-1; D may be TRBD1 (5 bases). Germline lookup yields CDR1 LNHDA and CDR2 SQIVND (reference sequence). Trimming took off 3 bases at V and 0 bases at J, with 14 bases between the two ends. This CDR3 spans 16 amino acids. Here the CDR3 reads CASSIRGRVLNTEAFF. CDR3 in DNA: TGTGCCAGTAGTATTAGGGGCAGGGTTCTGAACACTGAAGCTTTCTTT.